Presented here are 17 T cell receptor beta chains from one specimen sequenced in a study of blood T cell repertoires in COVID-19. Profiling relied on immunoSEQ multiplex PCR, and the TCRdb table lists in-frame clones only, not all of them. Among approximately 45,000 clones listed, about nine tenths were seen once. The source material was peripheral blood. These TCRs come from a man between 65 and 79 years old with acute or convalescent COVID-19.

The chain recombines TRBV28 with TRBJ2-1, with D perhaps TRBD1 (6 bases). With 5 bases removed from V and 2 bases from J, the gap between germline ends came to 25 bases. The V gene's germline CDR1 is MDHEN and CDR2 SYDVKM. The CDR3 is 19 amino acids. CDR3 region: CASSPMGPIRDKAYNEQFF. The CDR3 bases are TGTGCCAGCAGTCCCATGGGCCCAATTCGGGACAAAGCCTACAATGAGCAGTTCTTC. The whole variable domain, remainder taken from reference TRBV28 and TRBJ2-1, is DVKVTQSSRYLVKRTGEKVFLECVQDMDHENMFWYRQDPGLGLRLIYFSYDVKMKEKGDIPEGYSVSREKKERFSLILESASTNQTSMYLCASSPMGPIRDKAYNEQFFGPGTRLTVL.

The V gene is TRBV5-5, the J gene TRBJ2-1; 7 bases fit TRBD2. The germline V gene has CDR1 SGHKS and CDR2 YYEKEE (reference sequence). Trimming at V came to 4 bases and at J to 2 bases, leaving 6 bases not matched to a gene. The CDR3 loop spans 15 amino acids. The CDR3 here is CASSALAATYNEQFF. DNA for the CDR3: TGTGCCAGCAGCGCCCTAGCGGCCACCTACAATGAGCAGTTCTTC.

The chain has TRBV7-3 and TRBJ2-1; tentatively, D is TRBD2 (7 bases). V lost 5 bases to trimming and J lost 5 bases, with 19 bases between them. There are 16 residues in the CDR3. Germline-derived CDR1 and CDR2 are SGHTA and FQGTGA. The DNA of the CDR3 is TGTGCCAGCAGCCCTAGGTCCGGGGGGCGTAACAATGAGCAGTTCTTC. As protein: CASSPRSGGRNNEQFF. Combining the CDR3 with reference TRBV7-3 and TRBJ2-1 gives the whole variable domain GAGVSQTPSNKVTEKGKYVELRCDPISGHTALYWYRQSLGQGPEFLIYFQGTGAADDSGLPNDRFFAVRPEGSVSTLKIQRTERGDSAVYLCASSPRSGGRNNEQFFGPGTRLTVL.

This clone has more than one count but fewer than ten. The CDR3: CASSFPGNTIYF. CDR3 DNA sequence: TGTGCCAGCAGCTTCCCAGGAAACACCATATATTTT. V and J are TRBV7-2 and TRBJ1-3; no firm D call. Germline loops: CDR1 SGHTA, CDR2 FQGNSA. V lost 3 bases and J 4 bases, leaving 4 bases between the germline ends. CDR3 length equals 12 residues.

The genes are TRBV18 and TRBJ1-6; D remains unclear. Germline CDR1 reads KGHSH; CDR2 reads LQKENI. V dropped 3 bases and J dropped 5 bases, with 11 bases sitting between them. The CDR3 covers 15 residues. The CDR3: CASSPNYVDNSPLHF. CDR3 coding DNA: TGTGCCAGCTCACCCAACTATGTGGATAATTCACCCCTCCACTTT.

V is TRBV5-8 and J is TRBJ2-7; 9 nucleotides align to TRBD1. The CDR3 consists of 14 residues. The germline gives CDR1 SGHTS, CDR2 YDEGEE. The V and J ends lost 3 bases and 2 bases, in that order; junction bases with no gene match: 3. CDR3: CASSSGQGTYEQYF. The CDR3 nucleotides read TGTGCCAGCAGCTCCGGACAGGGGACCTACGAGCAGTACTTC.

The rearrangement uses TRBV4-3 and TRBJ2-1; D possibly corresponds to TRBD1 (5 bases). V lost 0 bases and J lost 8, with 17 bases in between. Germline values: CDR1 LGHNA, CDR2 YSLEER. The CDR3 extends over 16 amino acids. The CDR3 coding sequence is TGCGCCAGCAGCCAAGATCCTCTGGGGAAAGGGGATGAGCAGTTCTTC. Translated: CASSQDPLGKGDEQFF.

The chain employs TRBV2 and TRBJ1-1, with D perhaps matching TRBD1 (5 bases). The V and J ends lost 5 bases and 5 bases respectively, with 9 bases between them. Germline V lookup: CDR1 SNHLY, CDR2 FYNNEI. The CDR3 loop spans 12 amino acids. CDR3 sequence: CASSRRGTEAFF. CDR3 in DNA: TGTGCCAGCAGTCGCCGGGGGACTGAAGCTTTCTTT.

J is TRBJ2-7 and V is TRBV19; the match to TRBD1 covers 10 bases. The germline gives CDR1 LNHDA, CDR2 SQIVND (reference sequence). This CDR3 is 14 amino acids long. V was pared by 5 bases and J by 2 bases, with 3 bases of the junction left unmatched. CDR3 region: CASSYGTGAYEQYF. The CDR3 DNA sequence: TGTGCCAGTAGTTACGGGACAGGGGCCTACGAGCAGTACTTC.

J is TRBJ1-4 and V is TRBV28, with no clear D. V lost 6 bases and J lost 8, with 13 bases in between. This CDR3 is 13 amino acids long. CDR1 is MDHEN and CDR2 is SYDVKM in the germline V gene. DNA of the CDR3: TGTGCCAGCAGGTCCGCGACATGGGAAAAACTGTTTTTT. It yields the protein CASRSATWEKLFF.

Written as DNA, the CDR3 is TGTGCCTGGACGCCGGGACTAGCGGGTTATTGGGGGACCCAGTACTTC. This translates into CAWTPGLAGYWGTQYF. The chain carries TRBV30 and TRBJ2-5; 12 bases line up with TRBD2. V shed 4 bases, J shed 7 bases, and the junction held 13 bases outside the gene matches. CDR3 length: 16 amino acids. Germline V gene lookup returns CDR1 GTSNPN and CDR2 SVGIG (reference sequence).

The chain is built from TRBV5-1 and TRBJ1-2; 11 bases are a match to TRBD1. The CDR3 covers 15 residues. V gave up 0 bases and J gave up 8 bases; unmatched junction bases: 6. CDR1 is SGHRS, CDR2 YFSETQ, per germline. The DNA for the CDR3 is TGCGCCAGCAGCTTGGGCGGACAGGGGGCGGAGGGCTACACCTTC. It yields the protein CASSLGGQGAEGYTF.

This clone appeared once. The chain couples TRBV5-1 to TRBJ1-1, with TRBD1 matching over 8 bases. With 2 bases clipped from V and 4 bases from J, the junction kept 10 bases outside the gene matches. Germline-derived CDR1 and CDR2 are SGHRS and YFSETQ. This CDR3 contains 16 residues. Written as DNA, the CDR3 is TGCGCCAGCAGCTTACCCCCGGGACAGGTCGCCACTGAAGCTTTCTTT. Amino acid sequence: CASSLPPGQVATEAFF.

The chain carries TRBV24-1 and TRBJ2-3, with 11 bases aligning to TRBD1. This CDR3 contains 13 residues. The V gene end was trimmed by 9 bases and the J gene end by 5 bases; junction bases not matched to a gene: 3. Germline V gives CDR1 KGHDR, CDR2 SFDVKD. The chain's CDR3 is CATGTGGIDTQYF. DNA for the CDR3: TGTGCCACCGGGACAGGGGGGATAGATACGCAGTATTTT.

The chain joins TRBV5-6 to TRBJ1-6; maybe TRBD1 (5 bases). Per germline, CDR1 SGHDT and CDR2 YYEEEE. The CDR3 is made up of 16 amino acids. Trimming pared 0 bases from V and 3 bases from J, leaving 10 bases between. The CDR3 reads CASSLVGLRYNSPLHF. DNA of the CDR3: TGTGCCAGCAGCTTGGTGGGGCTCCGCTATAATTCACCCCTCCACTTT.

This clone appeared once. The chain is built from TRBV7-9 and TRBJ2-3; D ambiguous. The V and J ends lost 1 base and 3 bases respectively, with 11 bases between them. Germline lookup yields CDR1 SEHNR and CDR2 FQNEAQ (reference sequence). This CDR3 has 15 residues. The chain's CDR3 is CASSLGARDTDTQYF. In DNA, the CDR3 is TGTGCCAGCAGCTTAGGAGCCCGAGATACAGATACGCAGTATTTT. Combining the CDR3 with reference TRBV7-9 and TRBJ2-3 gives the whole variable domain DTGVSQNPRHKITKRGQNVTFRCDPISEHNRLYWYRQTLGQGPEFLTYFQNEAQLEKSRLLSDRFSAERPKGSFSTLEIQRTEQGDSAMYLCASSLGARDTDTQYFGPGTRLTVL.

The rearrangement uses TRBV12-3 or TRBV12-4 and TRBJ1-4; a possible D gene is TRBD1 (5 bases). The CDR3 contains 13 residues. Trimming left V 5 bases short and J 10 bases short, with 14 bases between. In DNA form, the CDR3 reads TGTGCCAGCAGTCGGCGGACAACGTCAAAACTGTTTTTT. This codes for CASSRRTTSKLFF.